This T cell receptor beta chain comes out of a study of PD-1 blockade in mismatch repair-deficient tumors. A few pembrolizumab responders had their TCRs sequenced. Method: immunoSEQ multiplex PCR; TCRdb's copy keeps in-frame clones and lacks some. The data hold around 40,000 clones, with over 80% observed a single time. General study findings and limits: Rapid post-treatment expansion, then contraction, generally preceding radiologic response, marked tumor-resident clones.

This clone was found a few times. The target antigen is unknown. The material sequenced was PBMCs, taken less than 40 weeks after starting pembrolizumab. This receptor was obtained from an adult with mismatch repair-deficient cancer.

The CDR3 DNA reads TGCGCCAGCAGCAGAATAGACAGGGGGCTTAGCGAGCAGTACTTC. Encoded protein: CASSRIDRGLSEQYF. The chain couples TRBV5-1 to TRBJ2-7, with 10 bases lining up with TRBD1. CDR1 and CDR2 from the germline V gene are SGHRS and YFSETQ. The CDR3 sequence is 15 residues long. With 4 bases clipped from V and 6 bases from J, the junction kept 10 bases outside the gene matches.